This T cell receptor (beta chain) was recorded in a study of blood T cell repertoires in COVID-19. Study in general: Both acute and convalescent COVID-19 samples were obtained from the United States, Italy and Spain.

Original processing methods: Estimates of nucleated cell counts were drawn from the amplification of reference gene primers. The method was immunoSEQ multiplex PCR; TCRdb's version includes in-frame clones alone and lacks a portion of them. V and J calls and clone size are given by that table; D and trimming were obtained from the DNA. The repertoire holds 320,000 or so clones, with around 84% as singletons. Germline lookup yields CDR1 LGHDT and CDR2 YNNKEL (reference sequence). The CDR3 is made up of 15 amino acids. The ends lost 1 base at V and 2 bases at J; junction bases unmatched: 4. Membership in each cohort depended on participant-reported clinical history. Before they entered the study, exposed participants had met a COVID-19 case within 2 weeks. The sample holds a few counts of this clone.

The receptor was isolated from a woman aged 25 to 39 who had been exposed to COVID-19. The chain is built from TRBV3-1 (or the pseudogene TRBV3-2) and TRBJ2-5, with 7 bases aligning to TRBD2. Specimen: PBMCs or T cells enriched from blood (not recorded which). The CDR3 DNA reads TGTGCCAGCAGCCAAGCAGGGACTAATCAAGAGACCCAGTACTTC. Translated, it gives CASSQAGTNQETQYF.